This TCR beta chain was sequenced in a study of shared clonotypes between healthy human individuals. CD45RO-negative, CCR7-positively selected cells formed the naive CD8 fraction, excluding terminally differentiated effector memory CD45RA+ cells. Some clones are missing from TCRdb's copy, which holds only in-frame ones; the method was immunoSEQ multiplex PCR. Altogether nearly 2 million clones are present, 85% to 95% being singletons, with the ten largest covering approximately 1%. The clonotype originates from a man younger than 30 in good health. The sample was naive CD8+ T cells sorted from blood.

DNA of the CDR3: TGTGCCTGGGAGGATTCTGGACTAGCCACAGATACGCAGTATTTT. Translation gives CAWEDSGLATDTQYF. The V call is TRBV30, the J call TRBJ2-3, with 8 bases matching TRBD2. CDR1 and CDR2 from the germline V gene are GTSNPN and SVGIG (reference sequence). The length of the CDR3 is 15 residues. V lost 5 bases and J lost 2; bases outside the gene matches: 9.